Only a few counts were recorded for the clone carrying this TCR beta chain. The target antigen is unknown. Making use of molecular barcodes, quantitative 5'-RACE generated TCR beta libraries. TCRdb processed the 5' RACE reads anew with MiXCR; each CDR3 protein has one entry. The data contain over 110,000 distinct CDR3 sequences, approximately 9.2% of them singletons. This sample stems from a study of CD8 T cells in ankylosing spondylitis. CDR1 DFQATT and CDR2 SNEGSKA come from the germline V gene (reference sequence). V was cut by 0 bases and J by 9 bases, with 14 bases left in between. The CDR3 has 14 residues. Study findings and constraints: For ankylosing spondylitis blood, a TCR beta motif of eight or nine highly homologous variants appeared characteristic.

The chain couples TRBV20-1 to TRBJ2-2; perhaps TRBD2 as D (6 bases). The specimen sequenced was synovial fluid, either unsorted or a sorted T cell fraction (not recorded which). This TCR derives from a male donor with ankylosing spondylitis. This CDR3 reads CSARDRRGGRELFF. CDR3 sequence (DNA): TGCAGTGCTAGAGATCGGCGGGGTGGAAGGGAGCTGTTTTTT.